This section outlines one T cell receptor (beta chain) sequence together with its context. Its target is unknown. Germline V gene lookup returns CDR1 MNHEY and CDR2 SMNVEV (reference sequence). V trimming: 0 bases; J trimming: 9 bases; junction bases outside the gene matches: 6. This CDR3 region has 15 residues. This sample is part of a study of T cell repertoires in cytomegalovirus infection. In the study overall: Public TCR beta signatures indicated both CMV infection and matching HLA type. Study conclusions and caveats: The ex vivo response was dominated by HLA-C-restricted CMV-specific TCR beta clonotypes.

A single record per CDR3 protein comes from TCRdb applying MiXCR to the reads. In the table there are a few hundred thousand distinct CDR3 sequences, around 18% of which are singletons. The receptor's source is a human donor in good health (CMV status not recorded). Some clones in this sample may be carry-over from other donors' samples. V is TRBV27 and J is TRBJ2-1, with 9 bases fitting TRBD1. Sequenced material: PBMCs. The CDR3 here is CASSLSRDRAREQFF. Here the CDR3 DNA reads TGTGCCAGCAGTTTATCCCGGGACAGGGCACGTGAGCAGTTCTTC.